This entry describes one T cell receptor (beta chain). The clone's antigen remains unknown. Base qualities are not at hand, and no much larger clone is one base apart. Spanning cysteine to phenylalanine, the CDR3 consists of 15 amino acids. The sequence is cut down to CDR3 DNA, 45 bases in frame from base 1. V is cut back by 3 bases and J by 1 base, with 0 bases in the junction unmatched. The germline V gene sets CDR1 to SQVTM and CDR2 to ANQGSEA. Library preparation was by RT-PCR. The instrument given in TCRdb is Illumina HiSeq 2500. TCRdb handled the public reads itself, with Q25 trimming in fastp and clone calling in MiXCR, and kept productive beta chains. When rows share a CDR3 protein, they turn into one entry using the most common DNA and genes. Across this sample there are roughly 700,000 distinct CDR3 sequences, with around 14% seen only once. Roughly 6.4% of the sample is taken by the ten largest.

The data derive from a study of response to subunit inactivated influenza vaccine (dated by TCRdb to between 2017 and 2018). General notes on the study: To follow how T cells responded to a trivalent subunit inactivated influenza vaccine, the researchers relied on deep quantitative profiling of the T cell receptor repertoire. The full study reports these points: The authors suggested that each seasonal influenza vaccination may recruit only a limited number of new T cells.

The receptor comes from a man in his fifties or sixties who received an inactivated influenza vaccine. Donor details come from another sample of the same person, matched by shared clones. The sample was PBMCs from blood, taken 14 to 15 days before vaccination. The chain is made from TRBV29-1 and TRBJ2-1; the junction holds 13 bases that match TRBD2. The DNA sequence is given as TGCAGCGTTGAGACTAGCGGGAGGTCCTACAATGAGCAGTTCTTC. This sequence encodes CSVETSGRSYNEQFF.